The clone carrying this T cell receptor (beta chain) was picked up many times. Its antigen is unknown. This sample is part of a study of T cells in Graves' hyperthyroidism and ophthalmopathy. Study-wide findings and caveats: In validation, the model predicted ophthalmopathy. These predictions came a median roughly 7.1 months before onset. Peripheral blood also featured most of the thyroid clonotypes expanded above 0.001.

RNA transcripts yielded amplified TCR beta CDR3 regions. The TCR CDR3 was amplified in a first-round RT-PCR using the HTBI primer set. MiXCR was run by TCRdb on the multiplex PCR reads, yielding one entry per CDR3 protein. The data contain roughly 550,000 distinct CDR3 sequences, about 16% of them singletons. Germline loops: CDR1 MDHEN, CDR2 SYDVKM. The V end lost 3 bases, the J end lost 0 bases, and 12 bases lay between the germline ends. This CDR3 is 16 amino acids long. Those patients with uncontrolled infection, other autoimmune disease, pregnancy or lactation were excluded. Based on clinical symptoms, serum thyroxine and TRAb, thyroid ultrasound and orbital computed tomography, diagnoses were reached.

This clonotype was obtained from a woman younger than 45 with Graves' ophthalmopathy. Sequenced: blood. The rearrangement uses TRBV28 and TRBJ2-1; D is ambiguous. CDR3 nucleotides: TGTGCCAGCAGTTTGTCGTCGCGTGGCTCCTACAATGAGCAGTTCTTC. This gives the protein CASSLSSRGSYNEQFF. The entire variable domain, with the rest obtained from reference TRBV28 and TRBJ2-1, is as follows: DVKVTQSSRYLVKRTGEKVFLECVQDMDHENMFWYRQDPGLGLRLIYFSYDVKMKEKGDIPEGYSVSREKKERFSLILESASTNQTSMYLCASSLSSRGSYNEQFFGPGTRLTVL.